Listed here are 22 T cell receptor beta chains from one sample, sequenced in a study of blood T cells in healthy people across ages. Through a sample-barcoded 5' primer and a J-beta primer mix, a second PCR was run for roughly 6 to 11 cycles. TCRdb called the 5' RACE reads again in MiXCR, with one record for every CDR3 protein. The sample has 1.5 million to 2 million distinct CDR3 sequences, around 48% seen once. The sample comprised blood. Receptors were obtained from a woman aged 40 to 50 in good health.

The V gene is TRBV21-1, the J gene TRBJ2-1; TRBD2, the table's D call, was not compared with the DNA. TRBV21-1 is flagged as a pseudogene. This CDR3 has 17 amino acids. CDR3 region: CASSKDVAGDSYNEQFF. CDR3 bases: TGTGCCAGCAGCAAAGATGTAGCGGGAGACTCCTACAATGAGCAGTTCTTC.

The chain is built from TRBV6-1 and TRBJ2-3; the match to TRBD2 covers 15 bases. This CDR3 has 15 amino acids. V was clipped by 9 bases and J by 5 bases; unmatched bases: 6. Germline-derived CDR1 and CDR2 are MNHNS and SASEGT. The CDR3 nucleotides are TGTGCCAGTGGACTAGCGGGGGGGCCGAAAGATACGCAGTATTTT. Protein product: CASGLAGGPKDTQYF.

The genes are TRBV29-1 and TRBJ1-1; 11 bases map to TRBD1. Germline V gives CDR1 SQVTM, CDR2 ANQGSEA. V shed 1 base and J 1 base; nucleotides not matched to a gene: 8. This CDR3 region has 17 residues. The CDR3 sequence: CSVEGRVDRGPNTEAFF. As DNA, the CDR3 is TGCAGCGTTGAAGGTCGCGTGGACAGGGGGCCGAACACTGAAGCTTTCTTT.

This clonotype was counted a few times. The CDR3 is CASSLRKGFGYTF. CDR3 sequence (DNA): TGTGCCAGCAGTCTCCGCAAGGGGTTCGGCTACACCTTC. The chain is built from TRBV12-3 or TRBV12-4 and TRBJ1-2, with D perhaps matching TRBD1 (5 bases). The CDR3 has 13 amino acids. V shed 5 bases and J shed 8 bases, with 15 bases lying between them.

This clonotype was counted only a few times. The rearrangement uses TRBV5-1 and TRBJ2-5; TRBD1 is a possible D gene (6 bases). Germline CDR1 is SGHRS and CDR2 is YFSETQ. This CDR3 is 14 amino acids long. Trimming removed 0 bases from V and 5 bases from J, with 11 bases in between. The CDR3 is CASSLAGAMETQYF. The CDR3 nucleotides read TGCGCCAGCAGCTTGGCAGGGGCTATGGAGACCCAGTACTTC.

This clonotype has only a few counts. The chain employs TRBV7-6 and TRBJ2-5; the D gene is possibly TRBD2 (7 bases). CDR3 length equals 17 residues. Trimming left V 3 bases short and J 2 bases short, with 19 bases between. In germline, CDR1 is SGHVS, CDR2 FNYEAQ. The CDR3 sequence: CASSLGLGGGLQETQYF. CDR3 nucleotide sequence: TGTGCCAGCAGCTTGGGGCTGGGAGGGGGACTGCAAGAGACCCAGTACTTC.

This clonotype was picked up a small number of times. This chain uses TRBV3-1 with TRBJ1-4; 7 bases align to TRBD1. The trim removed 4 bases at V and 2 bases at J, leaving 4 bases unmatched. CDR3 length: 15 residues. Germline V CDR1 and CDR2: LGHDT, YNNKEL (reference sequence). The CDR3, as DNA: TGTGCCAGCAGCCCGACAGGGATGACTAATGAAAAACTGTTTTTT. Residues: CASSPTGMTNEKLFF. The variable domain in full, with the rest retrieved from reference TRBV3-1 and TRBJ1-4, is DTAVSQTPKYLVTQMGNDKSIKCEQNLGHDTMYWYKQDSKKFLKIMFSYNNKELIINETVPNRFSPKSPDKAHLNLHINSLELGDSAVYFCASSPTGMTNEKLFFGSGTQLSVL.

On this clonotype: Germline is not matched at one junction end, which may reflect a read error. The chain carries TRBV28 and TRBJ2-1; no definite D call. The CDR3 loop spans 12 amino acids. CDR1 MDHEN and CDR2 SYDVKM come from the germline V gene. The CDR3, as DNA: TGTGCCAGCGGTTTATTAACCGGAGAGCGGTTCTTC. This sequence encodes CASGLLTGERFF.

This clonotype was counted between two and nine times. The V call is TRBV12-3 or TRBV12-4, the J call TRBJ2-3, with no clear D. This CDR3 spans 17 amino acids. Between the trimmed V and J ends, which lost 3 bases and 0 bases, there was a span of 16 bases. The CDR3 bases are TGTGCCAGCAGTTTCCGGTTAGGAGCCTTGAGCACAGATACGCAGTATTTT. Protein: CASSFRLGALSTDTQYF.

The CDR3 DNA reads TGTGCCAGCAGCCCACGCTTCGGACTAGCGGGGAGTCAAGAGACCCAGTTCTTC. Translation gives CASSPRFGLAGSQETQFF. The chain recombines TRBV7-2 with TRBJ2-1, with 12 nucleotides matching TRBD2. V was pared by 5 bases and J by 13 bases, with 21 bases of the junction left unmatched. This CDR3 has 18 amino acids. The germline gives CDR1 SGHTA, CDR2 FQGNSA.

This clonotype was seen only a few times. The chain combines TRBV20-1 with TRBJ2-3, with 10 bases that match TRBD2. Looked up from germline, CDR1 is DFQATT and CDR2 is SNEGSKA (reference sequence). This CDR3 is built from 14 residues. V lost 3 bases and J lost 3; bases outside the gene matches: 3. CDR3 sequence (DNA): TGCAGTGCTAGGGGACTAGCGTTAACAGATACGCAGTATTTT. Translating it yields CSARGLALTDTQYF.

This clonotype appeared a few times. The V and J genes are TRBV20-1 and TRBJ1-2; D ambiguous. The CDR3 totals 15 residues. The V end was cut by 3 bases, the J end by 0 bases, with 14 bases between. CDR1 and CDR2 (germline): DFQATT, SNEGSKA (reference sequence). The CDR3 region has the DNA TGCAGTGCTAGTCGTGTAGGGCAAGCTAACTATGGCTACACCTTC. Translating gives CSASRVGQANYGYTF.

J is TRBJ1-2 and V is TRBV29-1; 7 bases are a match to TRBD1. The CDR3 consists of 13 residues. V lost 6 bases and J lost 6; bases outside the gene matches: 10. Per the germline V gene, CDR1 is SQVTM and CDR2 is ANQGSEA. CDR3: CSVSTGRLDGYTF. CDR3 coding DNA: TGCAGCGTCTCGACAGGGAGGCTGGATGGCTACACCTTC.

This clonotype was picked up a small number of times. The chain carries TRBV14 and TRBJ2-4, with 8 positions matching TRBD1. The CDR3 is made up of 18 amino acids. CDR1 is SGHDN and CDR2 is FVKESK in the germline V gene. V shed 5 bases, J shed 0 bases, and the junction held 12 bases outside the gene matches. CDR3 protein: CASSAGGFYRVAKNIQYF. The CDR3 DNA sequence: TGTGCCAGCAGCGCAGGGGGCTTCTACCGGGTAGCCAAAAACATTCAGTACTTC.

This clonotype appeared a few times. V is TRBV20-1 and J is TRBJ2-5; tentatively, D is TRBD1 (6 bases). The CDR3 covers 14 residues. Germline CDR1 reads DFQATT; CDR2 reads SNEGSKA (reference sequence). Deletions cut 5 bases from V and 2 bases from J, with 15 bases between. CDR3 bases: TGCAGTGCTTGGGGGCGGGCAGCTCAAGAGACCCAGTACTTC. Translated, it gives CSAWGRAAQETQYF.

The chain joins TRBV4-1 to TRBJ1-6; D unresolved. Germline-derived CDR1 and CDR2 are MGHRA and YSYEKL. V shed 3 bases and J shed 0 bases, with 15 bases lying between them. This CDR3 spans 18 amino acids. The CDR3 is CASSQKEAASSYNSPLHF. The CDR3 nucleotides read TGCGCCAGCAGCCAGAAGGAGGCAGCTAGCTCCTATAATTCACCCCTCCACTTT.

The V gene is TRBV20-1, the J gene TRBJ1-6; tentatively, D is TRBD1 (5 bases). CDR1 and CDR2 (germline): DFQATT, SNEGSKA (reference sequence). The CDR3 is made up of 15 amino acids. Trimming shortened V by 0 bases and J by 10 bases, and 16 bases separated the two germline ends. This CDR3 is CSAREGAGPYSPLHF. CDR3 DNA sequence: TGCAGTGCTAGAGAAGGGGCGGGCCCATACTCACCCCTCCACTTT.

The V and J genes are TRBV7-8 and TRBJ1-4; 7 bases map to TRBD1. The CDR3 is made up of 17 amino acids. CDR1 is SGHVS, CDR2 FQNEAQ, per germline. V dropped 6 bases and J dropped 5; count of bases not matched to a gene: 15. The CDR3 here is CASSTRGQVEGNEKLFF. The CDR3 region has the DNA TGTGCCAGCAGTACAAGAGGACAGGTTGAGGGAAATGAAAAACTGTTTTTT.

The chain has TRBV12-3 or TRBV12-4 and TRBJ2-1; D perhaps matches TRBD2 (7 bases). The better agreement between TRBJ2-7 and the DNA end casts doubt on the J call. The CDR3 extends over 14 amino acids. The CDR3 spells CASSPGGPYNEQYF. The CDR3 bases are TGTGCCAGCAGCCCGGGGGGCCCATACAATGAGCAGTACTTC.

This clonotype was counted a few times. This chain connects TRBV10-3 to TRBJ2-7; D gene unclear. V was trimmed by 4 bases and J by 4 bases, leaving 11 bases between them. CDR1 and CDR2 from the germline V gene are ENHRY and SYGVKD. The CDR3 has 13 amino acids. In nucleotides, the CDR3 is TGTGCCATCAGTGCTATTACAGAGTACGAGCAGTACTTC. Translating it yields CAISAITEYEQYF.

V usage is TRBV6-7 and J usage is TRBJ1-5; D is possibly TRBD1 (6 bases). TRBV6-7 is classed as an ORF, of uncertain function. Trimming took off 2 bases at V and 1 base at J, with 9 bases between the two ends. This CDR3 spans 15 amino acids. The CDR3 loop is CASSYNRESNQPQHF. CDR3 nucleotides: TGTGCCAGCAGTTACAACAGGGAGAGCAATCAGCCCCAGCATTTT.

The chain combines TRBV5-1 with TRBJ2-3, with 14 bases identical to TRBD2. CDR1 SGHRS and CDR2 YFSETQ come from the germline V gene. The trim removed 3 bases at V and 5 bases at J, leaving 5 bases unmatched. The CDR3 length is 16 residues. The CDR3 sequence: CASSSGLAGVVDTQYF. The DNA of the CDR3 is TGCGCCAGCAGCTCGGGACTAGCGGGAGTGGTAGATACGCAGTATTTT. The variable domain in full, completed from reference TRBV5-1 and TRBJ2-3, reads KAGVTQTPRYLIKTRGQQVTLSCSPISGHRSVSWYQQTPGQGLQFLFEYFSETQRNKGNFPGRFSGRQFSNSRSEMNVSTLELGDSALYLCASSSGLAGVVDTQYFGPGTRLTVL.